These 30 T cell receptor beta chains were sequenced from one sample in a study of blood T cells in healthy people across ages. A J-beta primer mix and a sample-barcoded 5' primer were used in a second PCR of about 7 to 12 cycles. TCRdb called the 5' RACE reads again in MiXCR, with one record for every CDR3 protein. The sample holds about 1.8 million distinct CDR3 sequences, 49% seen once. Sequenced: blood. All receptors come from a woman aged 40 to 55 in good health.

The sample holds one count of this clonotype. The rearrangement links TRBV20-1 to TRBJ1-1; 7 bases line up with TRBD1. CDR3 length equals 14 residues. Germline CDR1 is DFQATT and CDR2 is SNEGSKA (reference sequence). The J segment lost 1 base and the V segment lost 3 bases, leaving 5 bases of the junction unmatched. DNA of the CDR3: TGCAGTGCTAGGAGACAGGGTGCGAACACTGAAGCTTTCTTT. It yields the protein CSARRQGANTEAFF.

This rearrangement joins TRBV25-1 to TRBJ1-5, with 7 bases identical to TRBD1. The V gene's germline CDR1 is MGHDK and CDR2 SYGVNS. The length of the CDR3 is 14 residues. The J segment lost 7 bases and the V segment lost 8 bases, leaving 11 bases of the junction unmatched. As DNA, the CDR3 is TGTGCCAGCGAGGGGAGGGGGCAAGAACAGCCCCAGCATTTT. Protein: CASEGRGQEQPQHF.

Of note for this clonotype: One end of the junction fails to match germline, which may point to a read error. V is TRBV5-1 and J is TRBJ2-6, with TRBD1 as a possible D gene (5 bases). The CDR3 covers 17 residues. The V gene's germline CDR1 is SGHRS and CDR2 YFSETQ. The CDR3 DNA reads as TGCGCCAGCAGCTCGGGCGGCCCAGGCTCTGGGGCCAACGTCCTAACTTTC. Its protein product is CASSSGGPGSGANVLTF.

This clonotype was recorded a few times. The chain has TRBV4-3 and TRBJ1-4; perhaps TRBD1 as D (6 bases). The CDR3 length is 16 residues. CDR1 LGHNA and CDR2 YSLEER come from the germline V gene. V lost 2 bases to trimming and J lost 7 bases, with 17 bases between them. Written as DNA, the CDR3 is TGCGCCAGCAGCCAACCGACAGGTCGGGGCGGTGAAAAACTGTTTTTT. The encoded protein is CASSQPTGRGGEKLFF.

J is TRBJ2-5 and V is TRBV12-3 or TRBV12-4, with D possibly being TRBD1 (6 bases). Trimming pared 8 bases from V and 1 base from J, leaving 14 bases between. The CDR3 runs 14 residues. The CDR3 DNA follows: TGTGCCAGCGGACCCGGGACATTCCAAGAGACCCAGTACTTC. It translates to CASGPGTFQETQYF.

The chain carries TRBV7-8 and TRBJ2-3; 8 nucleotides align to TRBD2. The V segment lost 1 base and the J segment 1 base; nucleotides outside the gene matches: 4. The CDR3 runs to 16 residues. Germline-derived CDR1 and CDR2 are SGHVS and FQNEAQ. Here the CDR3 reads CASSLVRRGGTDTQYF. The CDR3 DNA follows: TGTGCCAGCAGCTTAGTACGGCGGGGGGGCACAGATACGCAGTATTTT.

The chain couples TRBV7-2 to TRBJ2-3; 11 bases are a match to TRBD2. CDR1 SGHTA and CDR2 FQGNSA come from the germline V gene. Germline trimming cut 1 base from V and 3 bases from J; bases unmatched to any gene: 9. The CDR3 runs to 18 residues. The CDR3, as DNA: TGTGCCAGCAGCTTAGTAGCCGTAGCGGGGGGGCTTACAGATACGCAGTATTTT. This gives the protein CASSLVAVAGGLTDTQYF.

The chain carries TRBV7-9 and TRBJ2-2; a possible D gene is TRBD1 (5 bases). Germline assignment: CDR1 SEHNR and CDR2 FQNEAQ (reference sequence). V was clipped by 1 base and J by 0 bases, with 9 bases between them. The CDR3 runs to 16 residues. The CDR3 here is CASSLGGQANTGELFF. The CDR3 region has the DNA TGTGCCAGCAGCTTAGGGGGCCAGGCGAACACCGGGGAGCTGTTTTTT.

This chain links TRBV20-1 with TRBJ2-1; 15 bases fit TRBD2. Germline values: CDR1 DFQATT, CDR2 SNEGSKA (reference sequence). Trimming removed 1 base from V and 7 bases from J; junction bases left unmatched: 11. The CDR3 runs 18 residues. The CDR3 DNA follows: TGCAGTGCTAGAGGGCGGACTAGCGGGGGGGCGAAAAGGAATGAGCAGTTCTTC. Translation: CSARGRTSGGAKRNEQFF.

The chain has TRBV7-2 and TRBJ1-2, with D possibly being TRBD1 (5 bases). The ends were cut back, 3 bases at V and 4 bases at J, with 18 bases in the middle. The germline V gene has CDR1 SGHTA and CDR2 FQGNSA. This CDR3 comprises 16 residues. The chain's CDR3 is CASSFKTGGDPYGYTF. The CDR3 nucleotides are TGTGCCAGCAGCTTCAAAACCGGGGGGGATCCCTATGGCTACACCTTC. The full variable domain, completed using reference TRBV7-2 and TRBJ1-2, is GAGVSQSPSNKVTEKGKDVELRCDPISGHTALYWYRQSLGQGLEFLIYFQGNSAPDKSGLPSDRFSAERTGGSVSTLTIQRTQQEDSAVYLCASSFKTGGDPYGYTFGSGTRLTVV.

This clonotype was seen more than once but under ten times. The chain uses TRBV3-1 and TRBJ2-5; perhaps TRBD1 as D (5 bases). The CDR3 has 14 amino acids. Per germline, CDR1 LGHDT and CDR2 YNNKEL (reference sequence). The V end lost 1 base, the J end lost 1 base, and 7 bases lay between the germline ends. The CDR3 region is CASSQVDSQETQYF. The CDR3 DNA reads as TGTGCCAGCAGCCAAGTAGACAGCCAAGAGACCCAGTACTTC.

This clonotype was seen a few times. The chain combines TRBV4-3 with TRBJ1-2, with D possibly being TRBD1 (6 bases). V was pared by 3 bases and J by 2 bases, with 10 bases between. This CDR3 comprises 14 residues. Germline V lookup: CDR1 LGHNA, CDR2 YSLEER. The CDR3, as DNA: TGCGCCAGCAGCCAGAATCAGGGGAACTATGGCTACACCTTC. Amino acid sequence: CASSQNQGNYGYTF.

This clonotype was counted only a few times. The chain uses TRBV12-3 or TRBV12-4 and TRBJ1-2, with 8 bases aligning to TRBD1. The trim removed 3 bases at V and 4 bases at J, leaving 10 bases unmatched. The CDR3 length is 16 residues. The CDR3 bases are TGTGCCAGCAGTTTGCGGTCAGGACAGGGACTCTATGGCTACACCTTC. It is translated as CASSLRSGQGLYGYTF.

CDR3 sequence (DNA): TGTGCCAGCAGCGGACGGGACCAGCACTACGAGCAGTACTTC. It yields the protein CASSGRDQHYEQYF. The chain joins TRBV9 to TRBJ2-4; D may match TRBD1 or TRBD2 (5 bases each). The DNA end lines up better with TRBJ2-7; the J call may be wrong. The CDR3 length is 14 residues. Germline CDR1 and CDR2: SGDLS and YYNGEE.

This chain links TRBV3-1 with TRBJ2-5, with a tentative D call TRBD2 (6 bases). Germline lookup yields CDR1 LGHDT and CDR2 YNNKEL (reference sequence). This CDR3 is built from 17 residues. V was cut by 0 bases and J by 2 bases, with 16 bases left in between. The CDR3 spells CASSQDRVAEMQETQYF. The DNA of the CDR3 is TGTGCCAGCAGCCAAGATCGGGTAGCGGAGATGCAAGAGACCCAGTACTTC.

The chain recombines TRBV7-2 with TRBJ2-7; D gene unclear. Per germline, CDR1 SGHTA and CDR2 FQGNSA. V lost 5 bases, J lost 5 bases, and 13 bases lay in between. The CDR3 has 13 residues. The CDR3 DNA reads TGTGCCAGCAGCCGAGAGCCACCCGACGAGCAGTACTTC. Translated, it gives CASSREPPDEQYF.

The V and J genes are TRBV6-5 and TRBJ2-2; possibly TRBD1 or TRBD2 for D (6 bases each). This CDR3 region has 17 residues. Trimming removed 0 bases from V and 0 bases from J, with 11 bases in between. Per germline, CDR1 MNHEY and CDR2 SVGAGI. In DNA form, the CDR3 reads TGTGCCAGCAGTTACTCTCGGGGGCTCCCGAACACCGGGGAGCTGTTTTTT. The encoded protein is CASSYSRGLPNTGELFF.

In this sample, this clonotype turned up a few times. The J gene is TRBJ2-1, the V gene TRBV20-1; TRBD2 agrees at 7 bases. The CDR3 has 14 amino acids. V lost 4 bases and J lost 6; bases outside the gene matches: 9. Germline loops: CDR1 DFQATT, CDR2 SNEGSKA (reference sequence). CDR3 amino acids: CSAKAGPRANEQFF. Written as DNA, the CDR3 is TGCAGTGCTAAAGCGGGGCCACGGGCCAATGAGCAGTTCTTC.

The chain is built from TRBV15 and TRBJ1-1; D remains unclear. The CDR3 contains 12 residues. Germline CDR1 is LNHNV and CDR2 is YYDKDF (reference sequence). The germline V and J ends were trimmed by 5 bases and 9 bases, with 13 bases remaining between them. The CDR3 DNA reads TGTGCCACCAGCCGAGTCTCGGGGAAAGCTTTCTTT. Its translation is CATSRVSGKAFF.

The CDR3 protein is CASSFLAGGNDEQFF. CDR3 nucleotides: TGCGCCAGCAGCTTTCTAGCGGGGGGGAATGATGAGCAGTTCTTC. This chain links TRBV5-1 with TRBJ2-1, with TRBD2 identical over 12 bases. CDR3 length equals 15 residues. The V gene's germline CDR1 is SGHRS and CDR2 YFSETQ. The ends lost 2 bases at V and 8 bases at J; junction bases unmatched: 5.

This clonotype was observed a handful of times. V usage is TRBV4-1 and J usage is TRBJ2-5; maybe TRBD1 (6 bases). Trimming pared 2 bases from V and 2 bases from J, leaving 12 bases between. This CDR3 has 15 residues. Per the germline V gene, CDR1 is MGHRA and CDR2 is YSYEKL. CDR3 nucleotide sequence: TGCGCCAGCAGCCAACTCAGGGGCAGTCAAGAGACCCAGTACTTC. Translating it yields CASSQLRGSQETQYF.

The chain links TRBV15 to TRBJ1-2; the match to TRBD1 covers 9 bases. In germline, CDR1 is LNHNV, CDR2 YYDKDF (reference sequence). The CDR3 sequence is 14 residues long. With 1 base clipped from V and 7 bases from J, the junction kept 4 bases outside the gene matches. As DNA, the CDR3 is TGTGCCACCAGCAGAGGAACAGGGGGCAGTGGCTACACCTTC. This codes for CATSRGTGGSGYTF.

The V call is TRBV28, the J call TRBJ2-7; TRBD1 matches 7 bases. The J call is in doubt because the DNA end fits TRBJ2-5 better. The CDR3 runs to 16 residues. Germline loops: CDR1 MDHEN, CDR2 SYDVKM. The CDR3 DNA reads TGTGCCAGCAGTTTACCGGGACAGCTTTCAGCAGAGACCCAGTACTTC. Amino acid sequence: CASSLPGQLSAETQYF.

V usage is TRBV3-1 and J usage is TRBJ1-5; 7 bases are shared with TRBD1. CDR1 and CDR2 from the germline V gene are LGHDT and YNNKEL (reference sequence). The CDR3 consists of 15 residues. The V gene end was trimmed by 4 bases and the J gene end by 3 bases; junction bases not matched to a gene: 6. The DNA of the CDR3 is TGTGCCAGCAGCCTAACGGACAGGAACAATCAGCCCCAGCATTTT. Residues: CASSLTDRNNQPQHF.

CDR3 amino acids: CASSLPTHTLNNEQFF. The CDR3 DNA reads as TGTGCCAGCAGCCTCCCAACACACACCCTGAACAATGAGCAGTTCTTC. The rearrangement links TRBV5-5 to TRBJ2-1; D uncertain. There are 16 residues in the CDR3. V was shortened by 4 bases and J by 5 bases, with 19 bases between the two germline ends. Germline values: CDR1 SGHKS, CDR2 YYEKEE (reference sequence).

This chain connects TRBV7-9 to TRBJ1-1, with a weak D call TRBD1 (5 bases). The CDR3 is 12 residues long. V was cut by 6 bases and J by 7 bases, with 12 bases left in between. Germline CDR1 SEHNR, CDR2 FQNEAQ (reference sequence). CDR3 DNA: TGTGCCAGCAGTGGTCCGGGACGTGAAGCTTTCTTT. Translated, it gives CASSGPGREAFF.

This chain connects TRBV20-1 to TRBJ2-3; 14 bases agree with TRBD2. The CDR3 contains 14 residues. Germline V CDR1 and CDR2: DFQATT, SNEGSKA (reference sequence). Losses at the gene ends were 6 bases for V and 4 bases for J; bases not matched to a gene: 3. DNA of the CDR3: TGCAGTGCGACTAGCGGGGGGGCCTCAGATACGCAGTATTTT. As protein: CSATSGGASDTQYF.

This CDR3 reads CASGRYLSYEQYF. The CDR3 region has the DNA TGTGCTAGTGGGAGGTACCTCTCCTACGAGCAGTACTTC. V gene TRBV12-5 combines with J gene TRBJ2-7; unclear D gene. V was trimmed by 6 bases and J by 0 bases, leaving 9 bases between them. The CDR3 covers 13 residues. Germline V lookup: CDR1 LGHNT, CDR2 FRNRAP.

V is TRBV6-6 and J is TRBJ1-4; a possible D gene is TRBD1 (6 bases). V was pared by 6 bases and J by 0 bases, with 11 bases between. Germline V gene lookup returns CDR1 MNHNY and CDR2 SVGAGI (reference sequence). This CDR3 has 15 residues. Here the CDR3 reads CASRPDRTTNEKLFF. The CDR3 bases are TGTGCCAGCAGACCCGACAGGACAACTAATGAAAAACTGTTTTTT.

Comments on this clonotype: A much larger clonotype is one base distant, so this may be a read error. V and J are TRBV12-3 or TRBV12-4 and TRBJ2-1; 10 bases line up with TRBD2. With the DNA end fitting TRBJ2-7 better, the J assignment may be wrong. The CDR3 length is 17 residues. In nucleotides, the CDR3 is TGTGCCAGCAGTCCCCCAGCGGGGGGGCTGTCCTACAATGAGCAGTACTTC. Translation gives CASSPPAGGLSYNEQYF.